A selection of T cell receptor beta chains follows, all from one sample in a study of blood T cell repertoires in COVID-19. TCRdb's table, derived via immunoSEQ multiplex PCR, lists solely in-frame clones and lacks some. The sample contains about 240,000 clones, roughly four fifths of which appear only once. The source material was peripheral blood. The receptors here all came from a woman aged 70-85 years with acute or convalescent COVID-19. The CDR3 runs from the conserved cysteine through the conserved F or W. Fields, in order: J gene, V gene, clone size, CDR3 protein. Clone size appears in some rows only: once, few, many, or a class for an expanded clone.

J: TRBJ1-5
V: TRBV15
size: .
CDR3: CATSRQGDQPQHF

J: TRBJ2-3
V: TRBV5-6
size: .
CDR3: CASTYVRGPHTDTQYF

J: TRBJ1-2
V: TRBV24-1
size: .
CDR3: CATSDLDSNYGYTF

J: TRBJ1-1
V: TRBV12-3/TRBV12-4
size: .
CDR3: CASRHTNREKAFF

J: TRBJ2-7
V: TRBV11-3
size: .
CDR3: CASSLDGQNPTYEQYF

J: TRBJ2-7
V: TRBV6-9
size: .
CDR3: CASSYSASYEQYF

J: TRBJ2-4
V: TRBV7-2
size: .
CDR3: CASSPRTSGGVAKNIQYF

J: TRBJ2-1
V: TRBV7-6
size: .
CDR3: CASSLVQGARYNEQFF

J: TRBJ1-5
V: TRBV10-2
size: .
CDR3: CASSLEGRQPQHF

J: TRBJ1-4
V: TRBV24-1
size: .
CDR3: CATSATGYEKLFF

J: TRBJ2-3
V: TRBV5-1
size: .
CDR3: CASSRGLAVLSTDTQYF

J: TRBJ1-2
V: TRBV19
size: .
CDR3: CASSIILKRVNYGYTF

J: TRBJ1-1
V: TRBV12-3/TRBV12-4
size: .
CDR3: CASSFGTGAEAFF

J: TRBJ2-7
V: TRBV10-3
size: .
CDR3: CAISESIAEISYEQYF

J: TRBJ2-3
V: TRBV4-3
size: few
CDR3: CASSQDRLASGTQYF

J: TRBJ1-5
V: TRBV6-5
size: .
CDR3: CASSPQGPSNQPQHF

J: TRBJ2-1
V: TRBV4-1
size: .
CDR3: CASSLPLAGGHNEQFF

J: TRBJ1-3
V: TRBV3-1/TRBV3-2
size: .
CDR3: CASSRGQGAGNTIYF

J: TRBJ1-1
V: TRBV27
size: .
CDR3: CASSGGTGGGTEAFF

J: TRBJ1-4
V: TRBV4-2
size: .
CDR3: CASSQVGGVDEKLFF

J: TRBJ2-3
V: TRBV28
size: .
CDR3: CASSPTNWDTQYF

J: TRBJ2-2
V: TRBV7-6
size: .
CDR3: CASSRAGELFF

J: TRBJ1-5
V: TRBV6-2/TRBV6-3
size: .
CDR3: CASSYWSSYSNQPQHF

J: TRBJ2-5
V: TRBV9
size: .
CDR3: CASSVGRRRETQYF

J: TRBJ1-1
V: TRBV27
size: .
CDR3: CASSFQQLMNTEAFF

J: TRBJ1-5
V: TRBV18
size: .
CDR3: CASSSGTGHISNQPQHF

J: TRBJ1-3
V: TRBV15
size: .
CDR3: CATSRDPGSGNTIYF

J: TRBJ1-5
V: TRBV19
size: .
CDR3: CASSMGQGKDSNQPQHF

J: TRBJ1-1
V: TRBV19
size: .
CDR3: CASSSPAGENTEAFF

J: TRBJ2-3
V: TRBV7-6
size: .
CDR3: CASSFLRTGGGTDTQYF

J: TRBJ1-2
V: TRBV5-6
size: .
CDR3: CASGEDSHYGYTF

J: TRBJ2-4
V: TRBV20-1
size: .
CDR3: CSRIQGVIQYF

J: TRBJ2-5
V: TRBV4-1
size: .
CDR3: CASSQTVGLAGAQETQYF

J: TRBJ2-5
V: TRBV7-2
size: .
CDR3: CASSLEGGGQETQYF

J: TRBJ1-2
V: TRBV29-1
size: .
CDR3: CSGRLDYNYGYTF

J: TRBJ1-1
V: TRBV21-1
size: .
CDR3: CASSTRGMNTEAFF

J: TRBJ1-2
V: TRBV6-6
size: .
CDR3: CASRAGYGYTF

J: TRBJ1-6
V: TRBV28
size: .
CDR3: CASSTGTGLIVTLHF

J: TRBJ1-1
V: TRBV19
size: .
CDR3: CASSIDRQRAGNTEAFF